This note documents a single T cell receptor (beta chain) sequence. This clonotype was recorded many times. Its cognate antigen has yet to be identified. Base qualities were left out, and no much larger clone turns up one base away. The data stem from a study of regulatory T cells in long-lasting Graves disease (dated by TCRdb to the early 2020s). About the investigation overall: To count as having persistent Graves' disease, a patient had to have received antithyroid drug treatment for over 5 years with TSH receptor autoantibodies remaining persistently positive. Peripheral blood TCR sequencing and RNA sequencing compared persistent Graves' disease patients with newly diagnosed Graves' disease patients. The study took place in China and was registered as a clinical trial. A total of approximately 35 samples underwent TCR sequencing: around 13 from persistent and around 20 from newly diagnosed Graves' disease patients. On average, persistent Graves' disease patients in the clinical cohort had been on antithyroid drugs for approximately ten years. Study-wide conclusions, independent of this receptor: Patients with persistent disease shared more public clonotypes (about 2,700) than newly diagnosed patients did (more than 900). The authors noted that the small sample size was a limitation that may lower accuracy. Peripheral blood alone was examined, since thyroid tissue, which constituted the primary lesion, could not be accessed. Persistent disease showed preferential use of TRBV28, TRBJ1-2 and TRBJ2-5, whereas newly diagnosed disease favored TRBV20-1 and TRBJ2-1. Only the TCR beta chain was sequenced and analyzed. Lower TCR Shannon entropy and fewer highly expanded clones were observed in persistent Graves' disease patients than in newly diagnosed patients, which suggested clonal expansion.

The CDR3 sequence holds 16 residues, the cysteine and phenylalanine included. The only DNA kept is the CDR3, 48 bases in frame from the first base. V was cut back by 0 bases and J by 6 bases, leaving a gap of 18 bases between them. CDR1 MNHEY and CDR2 SVGAGI are derived from the germline V gene. Explained via the paper, the time point label denotes: persistent/refractory GD, antithyroid drugs over 5 years with positive TRAb. RNA was extracted from PBMCs in TRIzol for both TCR sequencing and RNA sequencing. Graves' disease was diagnosed according to American Thyroid Association guidelines. Patients were recruited from an endocrinology department in Xi'an, China. Each patient gave approximately 10 milliliters of peripheral blood, collected in an EDTA anticoagulant tube. Ficoll Paque Plus density gradient separation was used to isolate PBMCs, and no further T cell sorting was performed. An Agilent 2100 Bioanalyzer and agarose gel were used to assess RNA quality, and a NanoDrop 2000 was used to measure RNA concentration.

Library construction relied on multiplex PCR. For sequencing, an Illumina HiSeq 4000 was employed. iRepertoire HTBI primers and Arm-PCR amplification of CDR3 regions were used to construct TCR beta libraries. Gel purification was performed on PCR products prior to sequencing. The study's processing was this. A total of some 60 TRBV and some 13 TRBJ segments were identified across samples and were used for gene usage analysis of CDR3 amino acid clonotypes. Filtered high-quality paired reads were merged into contigs using COPE and FqMerger. BLAST was used to align contigs to IMGT TRBV, TRBD and TRBJ reference genes, with CDR3 defined following IMGT. Any clonotype with a frequency above 0.1% was classified as a highly expanded clone. Shannon entropy served as the measure of repertoire diversity, while the Gini coefficient captured V-J evenness. A clonotype was considered public if more than one individual shared it. TCRdb reanalyzed the raw reads on its own, using fastp at Q25 for trimming and MiXCR for clone calling, and kept in-frame beta chains. Every entry covers one CDR3 protein and lists the most common genes and DNA from its rows. The V and J calls and clone size come from TCRdb's table, not from the authors' own analysis. The sample profile shows about 430,000 distinct CDR3 sequences; around 23% of them were found once. The ten most abundant clones make up around 15% of the sample.

This sequence originates from a female donor with Graves disease. The rearranged chain carries TRBV6-5 and TRBJ2-7; no confident D gene assignment can be made. The material was peripheral blood mononuclear cells (PBMCs), obtained when the disease was refractory, from a patient treated with antithyroid drugs. The CDR3 has the sequence CASSYSLGTPESEQYF. At the DNA level, the sequence is TGTGCCAGCAGTTACTCGTTAGGAACTCCGGAATCCGAGCAGTACTTC.